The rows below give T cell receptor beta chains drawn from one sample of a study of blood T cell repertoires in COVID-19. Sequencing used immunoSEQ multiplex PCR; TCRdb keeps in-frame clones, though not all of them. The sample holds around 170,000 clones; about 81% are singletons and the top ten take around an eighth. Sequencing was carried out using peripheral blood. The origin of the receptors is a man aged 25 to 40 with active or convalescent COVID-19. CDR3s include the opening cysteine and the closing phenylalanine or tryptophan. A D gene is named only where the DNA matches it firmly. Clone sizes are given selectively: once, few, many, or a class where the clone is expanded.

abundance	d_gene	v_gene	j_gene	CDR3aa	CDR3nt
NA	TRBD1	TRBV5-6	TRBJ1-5	CASSLGQGGQPQHF	TGTGCCAGCAGCCTCGGACAGGGCGGCCAGCCCCAGCATTTT
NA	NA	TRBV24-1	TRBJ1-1	CATRGSMNTEAFF	TGTGCCACCCGAGGTAGCATGAACACTGAAGCTTTCTTT
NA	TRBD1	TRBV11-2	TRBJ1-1	CASSLDTGVTEAFF	TGTGCCAGCAGCTTAGATACAGGGGTCACTGAAGCTTTCTTT
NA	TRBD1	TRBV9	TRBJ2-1	CASSFRDSYNEQFF	TGTGCCAGCAGCTTCCGGGACAGTTACAATGAGCAGTTCTTC
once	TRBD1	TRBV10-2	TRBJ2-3	CASSQGAFTDTQYF	TGCGCCAGCAGTCAGGGGGCGTTCACAGATACGCAGTATTTT
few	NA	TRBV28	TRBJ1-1	CASSPPGGYTEAFF	TGTGCCAGCAGTCCCCCGGGGGGATACACTGAAGCTTTCTTT
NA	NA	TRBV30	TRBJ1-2	CAWSVTGNYGYTF	TGTGCCTGGAGTGTAACAGGGAATTATGGCTACACCTTC
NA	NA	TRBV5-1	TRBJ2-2	CASSLYELDTGELFF	TGCGCCAGCAGCTTGTATGAGTTGGACACCGGGGAGCTGTTTTTT
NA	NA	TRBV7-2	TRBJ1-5	CASSPGGPQHF	TGTGCCAGCAGCCCCGGGGGGCCCCAGCATTTT
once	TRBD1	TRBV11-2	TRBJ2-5	CASSFRDREPGTQYF	TGTGCCAGCAGCTTCCGGGACAGGGAGCCCGGGACCCAGTACTTC
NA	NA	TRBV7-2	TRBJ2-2	CASSYYRETGELFF	TGTGCCAGCAGCTACTACAGGGAAACCGGGGAGCTGTTTTTT
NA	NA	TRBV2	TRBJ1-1	CASSEAWGPEAFF	TGTGCCAGCAGTGAAGCGTGGGGCCCTGAAGCTTTCTTT
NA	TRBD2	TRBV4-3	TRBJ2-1	CASSQVTIFVAGALPTYNEQFF	TGCGCCAGCAGCCAAGTCACCATATTTGTAGCGGGAGCCCTACCCACTTACAATGAGCAGTTCTTC
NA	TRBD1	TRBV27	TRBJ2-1	CASSSGTGYNEQFF	TGTGCCAGCAGTTCCGGGACAGGTTACAATGAGCAGTTCTTC
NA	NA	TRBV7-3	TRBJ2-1	CASSLGQGSLNNEQFF	TGTGCCAGCAGCTTAGGCCAGGGGAGCCTCAACAATGAGCAGTTCTTC
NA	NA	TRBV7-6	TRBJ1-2	CASSLSGDSNYGYTF	TGTGCCAGCAGCTTATCTGGGGACTCTAACTATGGCTACACCTTC
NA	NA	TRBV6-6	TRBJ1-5	CASRDPMRDGNQPQHF	TGTGCCAGCAGGGACCCTATGAGGGATGGCAATCAGCCCCAGCATTTT
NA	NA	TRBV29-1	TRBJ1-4	CSGQTNEKLFF	TGCAGCGGACAGACTAATGAAAAACTGTTTTTT
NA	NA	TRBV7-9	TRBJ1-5	CASSSGGTSWPQHF	TGTGCCAGCAGCTCCGGAGGGACCTCATGGCCCCAGCATTTT
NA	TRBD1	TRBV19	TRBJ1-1	CASRLAGGTEAFF	TGTGCCAGTAGATTGGCAGGGGGCACTGAAGCTTTCTTT
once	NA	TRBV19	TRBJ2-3	CASSDLKARTDTQYF	TGTGCCAGTAGTGACCTGAAAGCGCGCACAGATACGCAGTATTTT
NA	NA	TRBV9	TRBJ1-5	CASSVEARSAQHF	TGTGCCAGCAGCGTAGAGGCGCGGTCAGCCCAGCATTTT
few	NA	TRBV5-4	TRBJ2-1	CASSSISSSYNEQFF	TGTGCCAGCAGCTCTATTTCGAGCTCCTACAATGAGCAGTTCTTC
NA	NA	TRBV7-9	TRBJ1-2	CASSLDPPGIDGYTF	TGTGCCAGCAGCTTAGATCCACCGGGGATAGATGGCTACACCTTC
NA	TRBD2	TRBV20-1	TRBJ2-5	CSASSLAGDQETQYF	TGCAGTGCTAGTTCCCTAGCGGGGGATCAAGAGACCCAGTACTTC
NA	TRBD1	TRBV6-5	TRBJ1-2	CASSYSPGGYGYTF	TGTGCCAGCAGTTACTCGCCAGGGGGCTATGGCTACACCTTC
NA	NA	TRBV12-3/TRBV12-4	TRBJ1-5	CASSTQGQQPQHF	TGTGCCAGCAGTACCCAGGGCCAACAGCCCCAGCATTTT
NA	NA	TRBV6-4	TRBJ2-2	CASSDRLEAGELFF	TGTGCCAGCAGTGACCGGCTAGAAGCCGGGGAGCTGTTTTTT
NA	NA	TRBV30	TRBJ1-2	CAWRVGLGYTF	TGTGCCTGGAGGGTCGGGTTGGGCTACACCTTC
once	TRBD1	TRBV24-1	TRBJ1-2	CATSDPDRSYTF	TGTGCCACCAGTGATCCGGACAGGAGCTACACCTTC
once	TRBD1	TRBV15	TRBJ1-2	CATSKGDRGYGYTF	TGTGCCACCAGCAAAGGGGACAGGGGATATGGCTACACCTTC
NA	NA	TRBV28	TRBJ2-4	CASSFQGQATSNIQYF	TGTGCCAGCAGTTTTCAGGGCCAAGCTACCTCAAACATTCAGTACTTC
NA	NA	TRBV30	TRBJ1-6	CAWSVLDSGYNSPLHF	TGTGCCTGGAGTGTACTCGACAGTGGCTATAATTCACCCCTCCACTTT
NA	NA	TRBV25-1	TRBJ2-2	CASSGAQSPNTGELFF	TGTGCCAGCAGTGGGGCCCAGTCCCCGAACACCGGGGAGCTGTTTTTT
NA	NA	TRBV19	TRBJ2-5	CASSINRQETQYF	TGTGCCAGTAGTATAAACAGGCAAGAGACCCAGTACTTC
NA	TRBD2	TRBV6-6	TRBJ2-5	CASMSGGAETQYF	TGTGCCAGTATGAGCGGGGGGGCAGAGACCCAGTACTTC
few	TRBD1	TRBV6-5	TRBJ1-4	CASSLQQGSSEKLFF	TGTGCCAGCAGTCTCCAACAGGGGAGTTCTGAAAAACTGTTTTTT
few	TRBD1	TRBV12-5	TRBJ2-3	CASGSGQGAADTQYF	TGTGCTAGTGGTTCGGGACAGGGGGCTGCAGATACGCAGTATTTT
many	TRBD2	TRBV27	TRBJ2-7	CASSFSRLAGTEQYF	TGTGCCAGCAGTTTTTCACGGCTAGCGGGAACAGAGCAGTACTTC
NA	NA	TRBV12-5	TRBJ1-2	CASGLDPAAPVTF	TGTGCTAGTGGTTTGGACCCCGCCGCACCGGTCACCTTC
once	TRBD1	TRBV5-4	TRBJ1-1	CASSSGTGLEAFF	TGTGCCAGCAGCTCGGGGACAGGGCTTGAGGCTTTCTTT
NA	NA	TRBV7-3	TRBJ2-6	CASSYGGSGANVLTF	TGTGCCAGCAGCTACGGGGGTTCTGGGGCCAACGTCCTGACTTTC
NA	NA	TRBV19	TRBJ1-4	CASRARGIGEKLFF	TGTGCCAGTAGGGCCAGGGGTATAGGTGAAAAACTGTTTTTT
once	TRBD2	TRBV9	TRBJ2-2	CASSLSTSGVSGGELFF	TGTGCCAGCAGCCTTTCTACTAGCGGGGTTTCAGGAGGGGAGCTGTTTTTT
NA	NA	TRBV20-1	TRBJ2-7	CSASSLDEQYF	TGCAGTGCTAGTTCACTCGACGAGCAGTACTTC
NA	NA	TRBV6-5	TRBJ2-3	CASSPDYAGTDTQYF	TGTGCCAGCAGTCCTGACTACGCGGGGACAGATACGCAGTATTTT
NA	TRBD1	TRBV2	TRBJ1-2	CASSETGQGSRDYGYTF	TGTGCCAGCAGTGAGACGGGACAGGGGAGTCGAGACTATGGCTACACCTTC
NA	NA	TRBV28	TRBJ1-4	CASTRQSGRNEKLFF	TGTGCCAGCACCCGACAGTCGGGTCGCAATGAAAAACTGTTTTTT
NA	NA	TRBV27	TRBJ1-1	CASSLGVSTEAFF	TGTGCCAGCTCCCTCGGGGTGTCCACTGAAGCTTTCTTT
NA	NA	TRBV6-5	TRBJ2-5	CASSLAGETQYF	TGTGCCAGCAGTCTCGCAGGGGAGACCCAGTACTTC
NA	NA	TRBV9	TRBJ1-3	CASSVDGQPSGNTIYF	TGTGCCAGCAGCGTAGACGGACAGCCCTCTGGAAACACCATATATTTT
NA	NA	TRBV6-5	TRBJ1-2	CASSYSVRGGYTF	TGTGCCAGCAGTTACTCCGTTCGGGGGGGCTACACCTTC
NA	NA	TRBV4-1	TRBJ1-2	CASSHTDYGYTF	TGCGCCAGCAGCCACACAGACTATGGCTACACCTTC
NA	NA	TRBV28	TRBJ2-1	CASRGDISYNEQFF	TGTGCCAGCAGGGGGGACATCAGCTACAATGAGCAGTTCTTC
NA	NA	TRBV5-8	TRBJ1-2	CASSLAFGTRGYGYTF	TGTGCCAGCAGCTTGGCTTTCGGAACCAGGGGCTATGGCTACACCTTC
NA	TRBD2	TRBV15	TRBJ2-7	CATSRGGEGGFSYEQYF	TGTGCCACCAGCCGCGGGGGGGAGGGAGGGTTCTCCTACGAGCAGTACTTC
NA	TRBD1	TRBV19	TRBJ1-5	CASSIPGQVGHF	TGTGCCAGTAGTATCCCGGGACAGGTGGGGCATTTT
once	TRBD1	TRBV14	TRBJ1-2	CASSPWTGAGYGYTF	TGTGCCAGCAGCCCGTGGACAGGGGCAGGATATGGCTACACCTTC
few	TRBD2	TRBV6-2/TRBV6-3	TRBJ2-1	CASSSRLAGNSYNEQFF	TGTGCCAGCAGCAGTCGACTAGCGGGCAACTCCTACAATGAGCAGTTCTTC
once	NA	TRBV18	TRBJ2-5	CASSPRDTLETQYF	TGTGCCAGCTCACCCCGGGACACCTTAGAGACCCAGTACTTC